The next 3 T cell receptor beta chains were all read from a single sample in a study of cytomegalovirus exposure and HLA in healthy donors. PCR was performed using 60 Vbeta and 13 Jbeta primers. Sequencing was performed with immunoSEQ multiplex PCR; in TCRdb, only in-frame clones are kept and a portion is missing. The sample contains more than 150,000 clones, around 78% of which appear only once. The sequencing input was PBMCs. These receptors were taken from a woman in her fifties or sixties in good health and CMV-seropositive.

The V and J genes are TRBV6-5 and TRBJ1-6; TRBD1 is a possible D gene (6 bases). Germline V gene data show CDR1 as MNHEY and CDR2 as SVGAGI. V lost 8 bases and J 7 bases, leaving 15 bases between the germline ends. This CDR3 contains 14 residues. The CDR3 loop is CASGADRVNSPLHF. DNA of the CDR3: TGTGCCAGCGGCGCGGACAGAGTCAATTCACCCCTCCACTTT.

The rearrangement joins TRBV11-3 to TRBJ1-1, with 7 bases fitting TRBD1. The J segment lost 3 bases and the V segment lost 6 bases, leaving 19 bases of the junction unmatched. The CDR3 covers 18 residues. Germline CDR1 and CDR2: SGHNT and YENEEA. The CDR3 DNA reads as TGTGCCAGCAGGGGGGCGGGCAGGGGGTCTCGTCATTACACTGAAGCTTTCTTT. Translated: CASRGAGRGSRHYTEAFF. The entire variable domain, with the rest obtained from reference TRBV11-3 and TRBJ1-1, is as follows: EAGVVQSPRYKIIEKKQPVAFWCNPISGHNTLYWYLQNLGQGPELLIRYENEEAVDDSQLPKDRFSAERLKGVDSTLKIQPAELGDSAVYLCASRGAGRGSRHYTEAFFGQGTRLTVV.

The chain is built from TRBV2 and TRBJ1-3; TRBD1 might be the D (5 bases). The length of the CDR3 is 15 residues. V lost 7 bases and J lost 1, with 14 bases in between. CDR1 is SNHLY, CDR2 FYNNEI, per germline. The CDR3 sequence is CASTRGTTSGNTIYF. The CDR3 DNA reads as TGTGCCAGCACTAGAGGGACTACGTCTGGAAACACCATATATTTT.